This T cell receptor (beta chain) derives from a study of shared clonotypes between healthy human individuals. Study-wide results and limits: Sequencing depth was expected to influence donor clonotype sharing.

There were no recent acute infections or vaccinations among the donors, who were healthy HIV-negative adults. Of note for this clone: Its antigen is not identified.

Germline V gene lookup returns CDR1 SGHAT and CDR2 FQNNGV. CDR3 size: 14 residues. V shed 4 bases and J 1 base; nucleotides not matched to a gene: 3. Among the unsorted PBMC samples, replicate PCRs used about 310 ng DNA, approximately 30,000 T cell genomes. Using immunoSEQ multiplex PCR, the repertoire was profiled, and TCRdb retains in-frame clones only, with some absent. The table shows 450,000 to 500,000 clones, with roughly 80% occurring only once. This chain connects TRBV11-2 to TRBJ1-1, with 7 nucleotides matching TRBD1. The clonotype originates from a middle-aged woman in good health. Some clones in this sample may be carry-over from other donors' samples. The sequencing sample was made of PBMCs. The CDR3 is CASSWRTGNTEAFF. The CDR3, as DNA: TGTGCCAGCAGCTGGAGGACAGGGAACACTGAAGCTTTCTTT. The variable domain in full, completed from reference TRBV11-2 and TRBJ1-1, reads EAGVAQSPRYKIIEKRQSVAFWCNPISGHATLYWYQQILGQGPKLLIQFQNNGVVDDSQLPKDRFSAERLKGVDSTLKIQPAKLEDSAVYLCASSWRTGNTEAFFGQGTRLTVV.